This T cell receptor (beta chain) was retrieved from a study of T-cell reconstitution after alpha-beta-depleted transplantation in children. Findings and caveats of the study: When one year had passed after transplant, most T-cell counts and diversity came from newly produced T cells.

As to this clonotype: Its antigen is not known.

Preparation of the TCRbeta library was carried out with unique molecular identifiers. TCRdb re-analysed the PCR reads in MiXCR, keeping a single row per CDR3 protein. The sample consists of about 510,000 distinct CDR3 sequences, approximately 10% of them appearing once. CDR1 is MDHEN, CDR2 SYDVKM, per germline. V was trimmed by 6 bases and J by 6 bases, leaving 9 bases between them. The CDR3 has 12 residues. The sample in question was PBMCs, mostly from graft donor cells, obtained 180 days after TCRalphabeta/CD19-depleted stem cell transplant. The sequence was obtained from a female patient aged 2-10 years who had a stem cell transplant for aplastic anemia, so the T cells may come from the graft donor. The J gene is TRBJ2-1, the V gene TRBV28; D is unclear. The CDR3 here is CASRLRSNEQFF. CDR3 nucleotide sequence: TGTGCCAGCAGATTACGGAGCAATGAGCAGTTCTTC.